These 23 T cell receptor beta chains were sequenced from one sample in a study of human T cells and chemical hapten exposure. From the RACE reads, TCRdb called clonotypes with MiXCR, one entry per CDR3 protein. This sample carries about 130,000 distinct CDR3 sequences, roughly 9.5% of them seen once, and the ten largest clones take approximately 1.6%. Documented time point: healthy volunteer bleed at 2 weeks. The template was total RNA from unfractionated whole blood. The sample taken for sequencing was whole blood. The receptors originated from a male donor in good health. Some clones in this sample may be carry-over from other donors' samples.

The genes are TRBV7-2 and TRBJ2-7; D might be TRBD2 (6 bases). Germline-derived CDR1 and CDR2 are SGHTA and FQGNSA. V was shortened by 3 bases and J by 2 bases, with 14 bases between the two germline ends. This CDR3 has 15 amino acids. The CDR3 nucleotides read TGTGCCAGCAGCTTCGGGGGAGTTGCCCCCTACGAGCAGTACTTC. This codes for CASSFGGVAPYEQYF.

This clonotype was observed a few times. The rearrangement joins TRBV10-1 to TRBJ2-2; TRBD2 agrees at 9 bases. CDR1 and CDR2 from the germline V gene are WNHNN and SYGVQD (reference sequence). The trim removed 2 bases at V and 4 bases at J, leaving 5 bases unmatched. This CDR3 region has 16 residues. The CDR3 sequence: CASSEPLAGGTGELFF. The CDR3 bases are TGCGCCAGCAGTGAGCCACTAGCGGGTGGCACCGGGGAGCTGTTTTTT.

CDR3 sequence reads: CASSLRTGDAGELFF. CDR3 DNA sequence: TGTGCCAGCAGCCTCCGGACAGGGGATGCCGGGGAGCTGTTTTTT. This chain joins TRBV12-3 or TRBV12-4 and TRBJ2-2; 9 bases map to TRBD1. CDR3 length equals 15 residues. The V and J ends lost 6 bases and 6 bases, in that order; junction bases with no gene match: 8.

This clonotype turned up a few times. This chain joins TRBV19 and TRBJ1-5, with 9 bases identical to TRBD1. The trim removed 4 bases at V and 4 bases at J, leaving 2 bases unmatched. Per the germline V gene, CDR1 is LNHDA and CDR2 is SQIVND (reference sequence). The length of the CDR3 is 14 residues. In nucleotides, the CDR3 is TGTGCCAGTAGTAGGGACAGGGAGAATCAGCCCCAGCATTTT. Encoded protein: CASSRDRENQPQHF.

This clonotype was counted between two and nine times. The chain recombines TRBV20-1 with TRBJ2-3; 7 bases are a match to TRBD2. V lost 5 bases and J lost 5; bases outside the gene matches: 4. The germline V gene has CDR1 DFQATT and CDR2 SNEGSKA (reference sequence). The CDR3 totals 12 residues. CDR3 in DNA: TGCAGTGCTTACTTAGCGGGAGATACGCAGTATTTT. Its protein product is CSAYLAGDTQYF.

This clonotype was seen a handful of times. The chain links TRBV5-5 to TRBJ2-1, with TRBD2 as a possible D gene (6 bases). Trimming left V 0 bases short and J 4 bases short, with 14 bases between. The germline gives CDR1 SGHKS, CDR2 YYEKEE (reference sequence). CDR3 size: 16 residues. The CDR3: CASSLGVAEPYNEQFF. CDR3 sequence (DNA): TGTGCCAGCAGCTTGGGGGTAGCGGAACCTTACAATGAGCAGTTCTTC.

On this clonotype itself: This may come from a read error, since a much larger clone is one base off. The chain couples TRBV15 to TRBJ2-3; TRBD1 or TRBD2 may be the D gene (6 bases each). With 0 bases removed from V and 3 bases from J, the gap between germline ends came to 16 bases. This CDR3 is built from 17 residues. Germline lookup yields CDR1 LNHNV and CDR2 YYDKDF (reference sequence). The CDR3: CATSRDSLEGGTDTQYF. The CDR3 DNA reads as TGTGCCACCAGCAGAGATTCCCTAGAGGGGGGTACAGATACGCAGTATTTT.

Only a few counts were recorded for this clonotype. V is TRBV6-5 and J is TRBJ2-7; 7 nucleotides agree with TRBD1. Germline V lookup: CDR1 MNHEY, CDR2 SVGAGI. V shed 6 bases, J shed 3 bases, and the junction held 8 bases outside the gene matches. The CDR3 spans 14 residues. The CDR3 loop reads CASRAPGQRYEQYF. The CDR3 DNA sequence: TGTGCCAGCAGAGCTCCGGGACAGCGCTACGAGCAGTACTTC.

This clonotype was found a few times. The genes are TRBV29-1 and TRBJ2-3; 9 positions match TRBD1. V lost 1 base, J lost 14 bases, and 10 bases stayed unmatched. In germline, CDR1 is SQVTM, CDR2 ANQGSEA. The CDR3 has 13 residues. CDR3: CSVEVARQGEVYF. DNA for the CDR3: TGCAGCGTTGAAGTTGCCCGACAGGGGGAGGTGTATTTT.

Only a few counts were recorded for this clonotype. The J gene is TRBJ2-7, the V gene TRBV2, with 8 bases aligning to TRBD1. Trimming removed 4 bases from V and 3 bases from J; junction bases left unmatched: 2. The CDR3 loop spans 13 amino acids. Germline lookup yields CDR1 SNHLY and CDR2 FYNNEI. In nucleotides, the CDR3 is TGTGCCAGCAGTGTGGACAGGGACTACGAGCAGTACTTC. It yields the protein CASSVDRDYEQYF. Full variable domain (outside the CDR3, taken from reference TRBV2 and TRBJ2-7): EPEVTQTPSHQVTQMGQEVILRCVPISNHLYFYWYRQILGQKVEFLVSFYNNEISEKSEIFDDQFSVERPDGSNFTLKIRSTKLEDSAMYFCASSVDRDYEQYFGPGTRLTVT.

This clonotype was found a few times. The chain recombines TRBV5-1 with TRBJ2-7, with TRBD1 matching over 9 bases. This CDR3 has 15 amino acids. CDR1 is SGHRS and CDR2 is YFSETQ in the germline V gene. Trimming cost V 4 bases and J 2 bases; bases outside gene matches: 7. CDR3 protein: CASSEGTGSTYEQYF. The DNA for the CDR3 is TGCGCCAGCAGCGAGGGGACAGGGTCGACCTACGAGCAGTACTTC.

There are many counts of this clonotype. The chain carries TRBV2 and TRBJ1-5, with D maybe TRBD1 (6 bases). The CDR3 consists of 13 residues. CDR1 SNHLY and CDR2 FYNNEI come from the germline V gene. Trimming shortened V by 6 bases and J by 5 bases, and 11 bases separated the two germline ends. The CDR3 DNA reads TGTGCCAGCAGCGGACAGACCGATCAGCCCCAGCATTTT. This gives the protein CASSGQTDQPQHF.

With respect to this clonotype: A junction end diverges from the germline sequence, so it may reflect a read error. The gene calls are TRBV25-1 and TRBJ2-1; tentatively, D is TRBD1 or TRBD2 (5 bases each). CDR1 is MGHDK, CDR2 SYGVNS, per germline. This CDR3 region has 15 residues. The CDR3 region is CTSSDPGTGDNEQFF. CDR3 coding DNA: TGTACCAGCAGTGACCCAGGGACGGGTGACAATGAGCAGTTCTTC. Combining the CDR3 with reference TRBV25-1 and TRBJ2-1 gives the whole variable domain EADIYQTPRYLVIGTGKKITLECSQTMGHDKMYWYQQDPGMELHLIHYSYGVNSTEKGDLSSESTVSRIRTEHFPLTLESARPSHTSQYLCTSSDPGTGDNEQFFGPGTRLTVL.

Concerning this clonotype: A much larger clone differs by one base, so this may be a read error. The chain combines TRBV7-9 with TRBJ2-3; D uncertain. CDR1 and CDR2 from the germline V gene are SEHNR and FQNEAQ (reference sequence). CDR3 size: 14 residues. The CDR3 is CVSARGAATDTQYF. The CDR3 nucleotides read TGTGTCAGTGCGAGAGGCGCGGCAACAGATACGCAGTATTTT.

This sequence joins TRBV29-1 and TRBJ2-7, with D tentatively TRBD1 or TRBD2 (6 bases each). CDR3 length: 15 residues. In germline, CDR1 is SQVTM, CDR2 ANQGSEA. The V end lost 6 bases, the J end lost 1 base, and 19 bases lay between the germline ends. The DNA for the CDR3 is TGCAGCGTGACTCAGATGGGGGGCCGGTCCTACGAGCAGTACTTC. It encodes CSVTQMGGRSYEQYF.

The table lists this clonotype with a few counts. The gene calls are TRBV12-3 or TRBV12-4 and TRBJ1-5; 7 bases agree with TRBD1. Unmatched junction bases numbered 4, after V lost 3 bases and J lost 2 bases. CDR3 size: 15 residues. CDR3 DNA: TGTGCCAGCAGTTTCCGACAGGGTGGCAATCAGCCCCAGCATTTT. This translates into CASSFRQGGNQPQHF.

This clonotype was seen at least ten times. The genes are TRBV10-3 and TRBJ2-1; D may be TRBD1 (6 bases). Trimming removed 6 bases at V and 4 bases at J, with 19 bases between. CDR1 ENHRY and CDR2 SYGVKD come from the germline V gene. This CDR3 is 16 amino acids long. The CDR3 loop is CAIRQPTGPSYNEQFF. The CDR3 bases are TGTGCCATCAGGCAACCGACAGGTCCCTCATACAATGAGCAGTTCTTC.

The J gene is TRBJ1-3, the V gene TRBV12-5; D ambiguous. The CDR3 covers 16 residues. Germline CDR1 and CDR2: LGHNT and FRNRAP. The V and J ends lost 0 bases and 0 bases respectively, with 9 bases between them. The CDR3 DNA follows: TGTGCTAGTGGTTTGGTGCGGGGTTCCTCTGGAAACACCATATATTTT. Protein product: CASGLVRGSSGNTIYF.

This clonotype has a handful of counts. This chain uses TRBV27 with TRBJ2-1; the D gene is possibly TRBD2 (7 bases). The CDR3 covers 14 residues. Trimming removed 2 bases at V and 7 bases at J, with 12 bases between. Germline lookup yields CDR1 MNHEY and CDR2 SMNVEV (reference sequence). CDR3: CASSLGGAQNEQFF. The CDR3 DNA follows: TGTGCCAGCAGTTTAGGGGGGGCGCAGAATGAGCAGTTCTTC.

This clonotype appeared many times. The chain joins TRBV5-1 to TRBJ1-3; the match to TRBD1 covers 11 bases. Germline V gene sequence: CDR1 SGHRS, CDR2 YFSETQ. The CDR3 runs 15 residues. Trimming took 4 bases from V and 1 from J; bases not matched to a gene: 1. The CDR3 DNA sequence: TGCGCCAGCAGCGGACAGGGGGCTTCTGGAAACACCATATATTTT. Translation: CASSGQGASGNTIYF.

This clonotype has ten or more counts. The CDR3 reads CASSFQGARSNTEAFF. The CDR3 DNA follows: TGTGCCAGCAGTTTTCAGGGGGCGCGTTCGAACACTGAAGCTTTCTTT. The chain has TRBV27 and TRBJ1-1, with TRBD1 matching 8 bases. J lost 1 base, V lost 3 bases, and 7 bases had no gene match. Germline CDR1 and CDR2: MNHEY and SMNVEV (reference sequence). The CDR3 has 16 residues.

This clonotype was detected many times. The rearrangement uses TRBV5-4 and TRBJ2-1; the D gene is possibly TRBD1 (5 bases). There are 14 residues in the CDR3. Germline V CDR1 and CDR2: SGHNT, YYREEE (reference sequence). V was trimmed by 6 bases and J by 10 bases, leaving 20 bases between them. The CDR3 bases are TGTGCCAGCAACCCAGGCCCTCCAGGGAACGAGCAGTTCTTC. Its translation: CASNPGPPGNEQFF.

This clonotype came up a few times. This chain uses TRBV5-1 with TRBJ2-5, with TRBD2 identical over 12 bases. CDR1 and CDR2 (germline): SGHRS, YFSETQ. Germline trimming cut 3 bases from V and 3 bases from J; bases unmatched to any gene: 6. CDR3 length: 16 residues. The CDR3 nucleotides are TGCGCCAGCAGCTCAAGACTAGCGGGAGAGGAAGAGACCCAGTACTTC. Protein sequence: CASSSRLAGEEETQYF.